This T cell receptor beta chain originates from a study of blood T cell repertoires in COVID-19. J was trimmed by 5 bases and V by 3 bases; bases with no gene match: 7. The CDR3 runs to 16 residues. The germline V gene encodes CDR1 SGHTA and CDR2 FQGNSA. Original processing notes: Amplified reference gene primers provided the basis for estimating nucleated cell counts. This table comes from immunoSEQ multiplex PCR, and its TCRdb copy is limited to in-frame clones, with some not included. V and J calls and clone size are copied from that table; D and trimming were computed from the DNA. The sample has 50,000 to 70,000 clones, about four fifths seen once.

V gene TRBV7-2 combines with J gene TRBJ1-6, with 7 bases fitting TRBD1. This clonotype was sampled from a man between 65 and 85 years old with active COVID-19. Sequencing was performed on peripheral blood. The CDR3 is CASSFERQGHNSPLHF. As DNA, the CDR3 is TGTGCCAGCAGCTTTGAAAGACAGGGTCATAATTCACCCCTCCACTTT.